This is a list of T cell receptor beta chains from one sample in a study of patients and donors after allogeneic stem cell transplantation. TCRdb processed the RT-PCR reads anew with MiXCR; each CDR3 protein has one entry. This sample has roughly 200,000 distinct CDR3 sequences, with roughly 38% found just once. The specimen sequenced was blood, either unsorted or a sorted T cell fraction (not recorded which). The receptors shown here come from a human donor who was either an allogeneic HSCT recipient or a stem cell or donor lymphocyte infusion donor (not recorded which). It is not recorded whose cells these are; they may come from a transplant donor. Each CDR3 is given with its conserved first and last residue. Fields, in order: D gene, V gene, clone size, J gene, CDR3 DNA, CDR3 protein. The D gene is left open where the match is weak. Only part of the rows carry a size: once, few, many, or a class if the clone is expanded.

>NA|TRBV3-1|NA|TRBJ2-1
TGTGCCAGCAGCCAAGCATGGGGGCGGGATGAGCAGTTCTTC
CASSQAWGRDEQFF
>NA|TRBV28|NA|TRBJ1-5
TGTGCCAGCCGGGCGTGGACAGCCGGCAATCAGCCCCAGCATTTT
CASRAWTAGNQPQHF
>TRBD1|TRBV28|NA|TRBJ2-5
TGTGCCAGCAGGCACAGGGGAACGGAGACCCAGTACTTC
CASRHRGTETQYF
>NA|TRBV5-1|few|TRBJ1-6
TGCGCCAGCAGCTTGGAGGGGACCGGGAATTCACCCCTCCACTTT
CASSLEGTGNSPLHF
>TRBD2|TRBV10-3|once|TRBJ2-3
TGTGCCATCAGGCCGGGACTAGCGGGGTCAGATACGCAGTATTTT
CAIRPGLAGSDTQYF
>TRBD2|TRBV4-3|NA|TRBJ2-7
TGCGCCAGCAGCCAAGATTCGCGGGAGTTAGGATCCTACGAGCAGTACTTC
CASSQDSRELGSYEQYF
>NA|TRBV5-5|few|TRBJ1-3
TGTGCCAGCAGCTTGGTAGATGGAAACACCATATATTTT
CASSLVDGNTIYF
>TRBD2|TRBV7-9|NA|TRBJ2-3
TGTGCCAGCAGCTATAGCGGGGGAGCGCACGTGGATACGCAGTATTTT
CASSYSGGAHVDTQYF
>NA|TRBV5-6|few|TRBJ1-5
TGTGCCAGCAGCTCAGTCAGGGAATCCTATAGCAATCAGCCCCAGCATTTT
CASSSVRESYSNQPQHF
>NA|TRBV5-1|NA|TRBJ2-3
TGCGCCAGCAGCGCACGGGCGGTGATCACAGATACGCAGTATTTT
CASSARAVITDTQYF
>NA|TRBV5-1|NA|TRBJ2-1
TGCGCCAGCAGCGGGGGGACGGAGACCTACAATGAGCAGTTCTTC
CASSGGTETYNEQFF
>TRBD1|TRBV6-5|few|TRBJ1-1
TGTGCCAGCAGCAGCCACCGGGACAGGGGACTGACCATGAACACTGAAGCTTTCTTT
CASSSHRDRGLTMNTEAFF
>NA|TRBV6-1|few|TRBJ2-1
TGTGCCAGCAGATCGACACGTAACAATGAGCAGTTCTTC
CASRSTRNNEQFF
>TRBD1|TRBV20-1|few|TRBJ2-1
TGCAGTGCTAGGAAGGGGGACAGGGGCTACAATGAGCAGTTCTTC
CSARKGDRGYNEQFF
>TRBD1|TRBV10-3|few|TRBJ1-2
TGTGCCATCAGTGCCCTCCGGGACAGGCCTATCCATAACTATGGCTACACCTTC
CAISALRDRPIHNYGYTF
>TRBD1|TRBV12-3/TRBV12-4|few|TRBJ2-5
TGTGCCAGCAGTTTGGGACAGGGCGCTCAGGGGGCCCAGTACTTC
CASSLGQGAQGAQYF
>TRBD1|TRBV20-1|few|TRBJ2-1
TGCAGTGCCCGAAGGGACAGATTTTACAATGAGCAGTTCTTC
CSARRDRFYNEQFF
>NA|TRBV7-2|NA|TRBJ1-5
TGTGCCAGCAGCTCCGGACAGTCCTCGGGGGCCCAGCATTTT
CASSSGQSSGAQHF
>TRBD2|TRBV5-5|NA|TRBJ2-1
TGTGCCAGCAGCTTGACTAGCGAGTGGTCCAATGAGCAGTTCTTC
CASSLTSEWSNEQFF
>NA|TRBV5-1|NA|TRBJ1-1
TGCGCCAGCAGCTTCTTTGACCCCCCGGGAGCTTTCTTT
CASSFFDPPGAFF
>TRBD1|TRBV24-1|NA|TRBJ1-4
TGTGCCACCAGTGATCCCGGGACAGGGAATGAAAAACTGTTTTTT
CATSDPGTGNEKLFF
>TRBD2|TRBV5-6|NA|TRBJ2-1
TGTGCCAGCAGCTTACTAGCGGGGGATAAGAGCTCCTACAATGAGCAGTTCTTC
CASSLLAGDKSSYNEQFF
>NA|TRBV12-3/TRBV12-4|few|TRBJ1-1
TGTGCCAGCAGTTTCGGCAGGGGCGTCTCGTTT
CASSFGRGVSF
>NA|TRBV14|few|TRBJ1-2
TGTGCCAGCAGCCAGACGGCGGTATACTATGGCTACACCTTC
CASSQTAVYYGYTF
>NA|TRBV5-1|NA|TRBJ1-2
TGCGCCAGCCGTGGGGGGAACTATGGCTACACCTTC
CASRGGNYGYTF
>NA|TRBV12-3/TRBV12-4|NA|TRBJ2-1
TGTGCCAGCAGCCCAGACAGTGGTGAGCAGTTCTTC
CASSPDSGEQFF
>NA|TRBV7-9|few|TRBJ1-2
TGTGCCAGCAGCTTAGAGGGAGTCTACACCTTC
CASSLEGVYTF
>NA|TRBV12-3/TRBV12-4|few|TRBJ2-2
TGTGCCAGCAGCCAAGCCCGGGTTGGGGAGCTGTTTTTT
CASSQARVGELFF
>TRBD1|TRBV5-1|few|TRBJ1-2
TGCGCCAGCAGCTTGGCCTACGGGACAGGGGACTATGGCTACACCTTC
CASSLAYGTGDYGYTF
>NA|TRBV11-1|NA|TRBJ1-1
TGTGCCAGCAGCTTAGTTTCGATTTATGGCATGAACACTGAAGCTTTCTTT
CASSLVSIYGMNTEAFF
>NA|TRBV28|once|TRBJ2-1
TGTGCCAGCAGCCAAGGACGCAATGAGCAGTTCTTC
CASSQGRNEQFF
>TRBD2|TRBV4-3|NA|TRBJ2-1
TGCGCCAGCAGCCAAGATTATCGGACTAGCAATGAGCAGTTCTTC
CASSQDYRTSNEQFF
>NA|TRBV12-3/TRBV12-4|NA|TRBJ2-7
TGTGCCAGCAGTCCGGGACAAAACTACGAGCAGTACTTC
CASSPGQNYEQYF
>NA|TRBV29-1|NA|TRBJ2-2
TGCAGCGTTGAAGAAGGCACCGGGGAGCTGTTTTTT
CSVEEGTGELFF
>NA|TRBV6-2/TRBV6-3|NA|TRBJ1-5
TGTGCCAGCAGCGCTCAGGGATGGAATCAGCCCCAGCATTTT
CASSAQGWNQPQHF
>TRBD1|TRBV28|few|TRBJ1-2
TGTGCCAGCAGTTTAGGGGACAGGGTCGATGGCTACACCTTC
CASSLGDRVDGYTF
>NA|TRBV25-1|NA|TRBJ1-1
TGTGCCAGCAGTGGGTTAAATTTGGGGACTGAAGCTTTCTTT
CASSGLNLGTEAFF
>NA|TRBV28|NA|TRBJ2-5
TGTGCCAGCAGACGGGGCTTGAGGGAGACCCAGTACTTT
CASRRGLRETQYF
>TRBD1|TRBV2|NA|TRBJ2-5
TGTGCCAGCAGTCCAGACAGGGTGAGAGAGACCCAGTACTTC
CASSPDRVRETQYF
>NA|TRBV12-3/TRBV12-4|NA|TRBJ2-7
TGTGCCAGCAGTTTGTTCGTGGACAAGAAGCAGTACTTC
CASSLFVDKKQYF
>NA|TRBV12-3/TRBV12-4|NA|TRBJ2-1
TGTGCCAGCGTAAAGGTTGGGAATGAGCAGTTCTTC
CASVKVGNEQFF
>TRBD1|TRBV12-3/TRBV12-4|few|TRBJ2-7
TGTGCCAGCAGTCCACGACAGGGGGGGAACTACGAGCAGTACTTC
CASSPRQGGNYEQYF
>TRBD1|TRBV27|NA|TRBJ2-1
TGTGCCAGCAGTTTAGGGACAGGGGGCGTGAATGAGCAGTTCTTC
CASSLGTGGVNEQFF
>NA|TRBV29-1|few|TRBJ1-5
TGCAGCGTTGCCCAGGGAGAGACAAATCAGCCCCAGCATTTT
CSVAQGETNQPQHF
>NA|TRBV6-1|few|TRBJ1-5
TGTGCCAGCAGTGAAGCCCAGGGGAGCAATCAGCCCCAGCATTTT
CASSEAQGSNQPQHF
>NA|TRBV10-2|few|TRBJ1-5
TGCGCCAGCAGTCCGACAGCTAGAAATCAGCCCCAGCATTTT
CASSPTARNQPQHF
>NA|TRBV4-1|few|TRBJ2-1
TGCGCCAGCAGCCAAGATCGGCCGAGTGAGCAGTTCTTC
CASSQDRPSEQFF
>NA|TRBV29-1|NA|TRBJ2-1
TGCAGCGTTGAAGGCCCGAACTCCTACAATGAGCAGTTCTTC
CSVEGPNSYNEQFF
>NA|TRBV28|NA|TRBJ1-2
TGTGCCAGCCGGAGCCGTTCCTATGGCTACACCTTC
CASRSRSYGYTF
>NA|TRBV29-1|NA|TRBJ1-1
TGCAGCGGCAGGACAGAACCTGCGGACACTGAAGCTTTCTTT
CSGRTEPADTEAFF
>TRBD2|TRBV12-3/TRBV12-4|NA|TRBJ2-1
TGTGCCAGCAGTTTAAGCGGGGTCGCCCGTCAAGAGTTCTTC
CASSLSGVARQEFF
>TRBD1|TRBV28|few|TRBJ2-6
TGTGCCAGCAGTTTAAACAGGGGTCACTCTGGGGCCAACGTCCTGACTTTC
CASSLNRGHSGANVLTF
>NA|TRBV28|NA|TRBJ2-7
TGTGCCAGCAATGGGCCTGTAAGGGGCGAGCAGTACTTC
CASNGPVRGEQYF
>NA|TRBV12-3/TRBV12-4|NA|TRBJ2-7
TGTGCCAGCAGTTTAGGGCGAGGCTTCAGGTACTTC
CASSLGRGFRYF